This T cell receptor beta chain came from a study of control samples from healthy donors and cancer patients. Using immunoSEQ multiplex PCR, the repertoire was profiled, and TCRdb retains in-frame clones only, with some absent. The top ten clones hold 3% to 4% of a sample with around 140,000 clones, about 91% of them seen once. Sequenced: blood. The source of this sequence is a man aged 30 to 39 in good health.

CDR3 sequence reads: CASSPAWGTGNTIYF. DNA of the CDR3: TGTGCCAGCAGTCCAGCATGGGGTACTGGAAACACCATATATTTT. The genes are TRBV6-5 and TRBJ1-3; the D is unclear. CDR1 and CDR2 (germline): MNHEY, SVGAGI. The V end was cut by 5 bases, the J end by 2 bases, with 13 bases between. The CDR3 spans 15 residues.